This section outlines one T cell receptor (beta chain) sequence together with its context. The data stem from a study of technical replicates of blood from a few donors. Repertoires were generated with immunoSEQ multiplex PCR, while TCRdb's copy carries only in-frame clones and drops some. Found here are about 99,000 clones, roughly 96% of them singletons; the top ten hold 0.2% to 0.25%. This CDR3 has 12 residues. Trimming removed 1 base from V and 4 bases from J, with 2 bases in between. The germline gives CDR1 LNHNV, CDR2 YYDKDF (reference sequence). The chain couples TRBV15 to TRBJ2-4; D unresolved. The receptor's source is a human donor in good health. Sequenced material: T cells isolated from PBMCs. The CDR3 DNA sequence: TGTGCCACCAGCAGAGCGAAAAACATTCAGTACTTC. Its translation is CATSRAKNIQYF.